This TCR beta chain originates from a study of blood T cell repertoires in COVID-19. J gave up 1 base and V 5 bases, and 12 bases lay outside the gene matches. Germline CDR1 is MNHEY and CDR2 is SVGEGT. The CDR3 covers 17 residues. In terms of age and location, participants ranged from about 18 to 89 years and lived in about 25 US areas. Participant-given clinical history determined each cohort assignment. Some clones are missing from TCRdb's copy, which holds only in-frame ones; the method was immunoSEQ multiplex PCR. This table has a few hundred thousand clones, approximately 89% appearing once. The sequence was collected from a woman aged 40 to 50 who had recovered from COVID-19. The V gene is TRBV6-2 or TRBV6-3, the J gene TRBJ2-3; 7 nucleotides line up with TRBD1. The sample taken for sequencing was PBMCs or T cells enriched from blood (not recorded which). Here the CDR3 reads CASSLIDRVWGTDTQYF. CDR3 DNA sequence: TGTGCCAGCAGTCTGATTGACAGGGTATGGGGCACAGATACGCAGTATTTT.